The rows below give T cell receptor beta chains drawn from one sample of a study of T cell responses to AZD1222 COVID-19 vaccine. Generated by immunoSEQ multiplex PCR, the TCRdb table keeps only in-frame clones and is missing some. Here the sample spans under 150,000 clones, 85% to 95% being singletons. Sequenced here: peripheral blood, sampled on day 0 of AZD1222 vaccination. The origin of the receptors is an adult in good health. Both conserved end residues are part of each CDR3. The D gene is left open where the match is weak. Clone size is given for some rows only: seen once, a few or many times, or a class if the clone is expanded.

D: -
J: TRBJ2-5
V: TRBV18
size: -
DNA: TGTGCCAGCTCATCCAAAGAGACCCAGTACTTC
CDR3: CASSSKETQYF

D: TRBD1
J: TRBJ2-7
V: TRBV18
size: -
DNA: TGTGCCAGCTCACCCACAGGGGGCTACGAGCAGTACTTC
CDR3: CASSPTGGYEQYF

D: -
J: TRBJ2-2
V: TRBV5-1
size: -
DNA: TGCGCCAGCAGCTTGGTCGGGGGTTCACCCACCGGGGAGCTGTTTTTT
CDR3: CASSLVGGSPTGELFF

D: TRBD2
J: TRBJ2-7
V: TRBV7-2
size: -
DNA: TGTGCCAGCAGCTTAGCGATAGGTAGCGGGTTCTACCTGGGGGAATACGAGCAGTACTTC
CDR3: CASSLAIGSGFYLGEYEQYF

D: -
J: TRBJ2-6
V: TRBV5-8
size: -
DNA: TGTGCCAGCGACAACATTCATACACAAAGTCGGGCCAACGTCCTGACTTTC
CDR3: CASDNIHTQSRANVLTF

D: TRBD2
J: TRBJ2-5
V: TRBV7-7
size: -
DNA: TGTGCCAGCAGCGACGTCATAGCGGGAGGTGAAGAGACCCAGTACTTC
CDR3: CASSDVIAGGEETQYF

D: TRBD1
J: TRBJ2-5
V: TRBV15
size: -
DNA: TGTGCCACCAGCAGATTCGGACAGGGTAAAGAGACCCAGTACTTC
CDR3: CATSRFGQGKETQYF

D: TRBD1
J: TRBJ1-4
V: TRBV18
size: -
DNA: TGTGCCAGCACGCCGGGGACAGGGTATGAAAAACTGTTTTTT
CDR3: CASTPGTGYEKLFF

D: -
J: TRBJ2-5
V: TRBV13
size: -
DNA: TGTGCCAGCAGCTTAGTACGGGCGGAGACCCAGTACTTC
CDR3: CASSLVRAETQYF

D: -
J: TRBJ1-2
V: TRBV10-3
size: once
DNA: TGTGCCATCAGTTTCGGGACACAGAAAGGCTACACCTTC
CDR3: CAISFGTQKGYTF

D: -
J: TRBJ1-2
V: TRBV27
size: -
DNA: TGTGCCAGCAGTTTTGACAGAGGCTATGGCTACACCTTC
CDR3: CASSFDRGYGYTF

D: -
J: TRBJ2-7
V: TRBV12-3/TRBV12-4
size: -
DNA: TGTGCCAGCACCCCGTGTGAGCAGTACTTC
CDR3: CASTPCEQYF

D: -
J: TRBJ1-2
V: TRBV18
size: -
DNA: TGTGCCAGCTCACGGGGAAGTGGGGCTAACTATGGCTACACCTTC
CDR3: CASSRGSGANYGYTF

D: -
J: TRBJ1-1
V: TRBV5-1
size: -
DNA: TGCGCCAGCAGCTTGTTTGGCCCTGGAGTCCACGACCTCTCCACTGAAGCTTTCTTT
CDR3: CASSLFGPGVHDLSTEAFF

D: -
J: TRBJ2-7
V: TRBV12-3/TRBV12-4
size: -
DNA: TGTGCCAGCAGGTCAGGCAGGACCCACGAGCAGTACTTC
CDR3: CASRSGRTHEQYF

D: -
J: TRBJ1-1
V: TRBV2
size: -
DNA: TGTGCCAGCCCCGGAGGTTTTAACACTGAAGCTTTCTTT
CDR3: CASPGGFNTEAFF

D: -
J: TRBJ2-7
V: TRBV27
size: -
DNA: TGTGCCAGCAGCCCCTTGGGTCCCTACGAGCAGTACTTC
CDR3: CASSPLGPYEQYF

D: TRBD2
J: TRBJ2-3
V: TRBV2
size: -
DNA: TGTGCCAGGGCCGGGACTAGCGGGACCACAGATACGCAGTATTTT
CDR3: CARAGTSGTTDTQYF

D: -
J: TRBJ2-7
V: TRBV11-3
size: -
DNA: TGTGCCAGCAGCCCAGCCACAGGGGAGCAGTACTTC
CDR3: CASSPATGEQYF

D: TRBD1
J: TRBJ2-7
V: TRBV4-3
size: -
DNA: TGCGCCAGCAGCCAAGAACCAGGGGGATACGAGCAGTACTTC
CDR3: CASSQEPGGYEQYF

D: -
J: TRBJ1-5
V: TRBV6-5
size: once
DNA: TGTGCCAGCACCCTGTTGAGGGTAGAGCAGCCCCAGCATTTT
CDR3: CASTLLRVEQPQHF

D: -
J: TRBJ1-5
V: TRBV18
size: -
DNA: TGTGCCAGCTCACCCTCTGGGGGCAATCAGCCCCAGCATTTT
CDR3: CASSPSGGNQPQHF

D: -
J: TRBJ1-2
V: TRBV4-3
size: -
DNA: TGCGCCAGCAGCCAAGATCGGCAACATGCGGGCTACACCTTC
CDR3: CASSQDRQHAGYTF

D: -
J: TRBJ1-1
V: TRBV7-3
size: few
DNA: TGTGCCAGCAGCTTAAACGGACTACTGAACACTGAAGCTTTCTTT
CDR3: CASSLNGLLNTEAFF

D: -
J: TRBJ2-2
V: TRBV2
size: -
DNA: TGTGCCAGCAGTTTTGGCCAGGGGACCGGGGAGCTGTTTTTT
CDR3: CASSFGQGTGELFF

D: -
J: TRBJ1-6
V: TRBV12-3/TRBV12-4
size: -
DNA: TGTGCCAGCAGTTCGACAGAAAATTCACCCCTCCACTTT
CDR3: CASSSTENSPLHF

D: -
J: TRBJ2-3
V: TRBV19
size: -
DNA: TGTGCCAGTAGTCGGGGAGGGGGATACACAGATACGCAGTATTTT
CDR3: CASSRGGGYTDTQYF

D: -
J: TRBJ1-6
V: TRBV19
size: -
DNA: TGTGCCAGTAGTATCCGGACGGGGTCCGGGAGCTCCTATAATTCACCCCTCCACTTT
CDR3: CASSIRTGSGSSYNSPLHF

D: -
J: TRBJ2-5
V: TRBV18
size: -
DNA: TGTGCCAGCTCACCACGATCCGGTACCCAAGAGACCCAGTACTTC
CDR3: CASSPRSGTQETQYF

D: -
J: TRBJ2-7
V: TRBV27
size: -
DNA: TGTGCCAGCAGCGACTTCTACGAGCAGTACTTC
CDR3: CASSDFYEQYF

D: -
J: TRBJ2-3
V: TRBV11-2
size: -
DNA: TGTGCCAGCAGGAAACCGGGACTTCGCACAGATACGCAGTATTTT
CDR3: CASRKPGLRTDTQYF

D: -
J: TRBJ1-1
V: TRBV6-1
size: -
DNA: TGTGCCAGCAGTGAAAGGTCCATTGAAGCTTTCTTT
CDR3: CASSERSIEAFF

D: TRBD1
J: TRBJ1-1
V: TRBV7-9
size: -
DNA: TGTGCCAGCAGCTTAGCCTTCGGGACAGGCCCCGCGGCTGAAGCTTTCTTT
CDR3: CASSLAFGTGPAAEAFF

D: TRBD1
J: TRBJ2-1
V: TRBV5-1
size: -
DNA: TGCGCCAGCAGCCTAACCTCGGGACAGGAGCAGTTCTTC
CDR3: CASSLTSGQEQFF

D: -
J: TRBJ1-1
V: TRBV6-5
size: -
DNA: TGTGCCAGCACCCAGCATAACACTGAAGCTTTCTTT
CDR3: CASTQHNTEAFF

D: -
J: TRBJ2-7
V: TRBV19
size: -
DNA: TGTGCCAGTAGTATACCGACTGGGGGGCACGAGCAGTACTTC
CDR3: CASSIPTGGHEQYF

D: -
J: TRBJ2-2
V: TRBV7-9
size: -
DNA: TGTGCCAGCAGCTTAGGCTCGCCGAGCCACACCGGGGAGCTGTTTTTT
CDR3: CASSLGSPSHTGELFF

D: TRBD1
J: TRBJ2-7
V: TRBV12-3/TRBV12-4
size: -
DNA: TGTGCCAGCAGGGGACAGGGCCTGATGGAGCAGTACTTC
CDR3: CASRGQGLMEQYF

D: -
J: TRBJ1-3
V: TRBV30
size: -
DNA: TGTGCCTGGAGTGTACCTGGGGGAAACACCATATATTTT
CDR3: CAWSVPGGNTIYF

D: TRBD2
J: TRBJ2-3
V: TRBV5-1
size: -
DNA: TGCGCCAGCAGCTTGGAAGCGGGGGGCACAGATACGCAGTATTTT
CDR3: CASSLEAGGTDTQYF

D: -
J: TRBJ2-3
V: TRBV7-8
size: -
DNA: TGTGCCAGCAGCCCCCGGACAGATACGCAGTATTTT
CDR3: CASSPRTDTQYF

D: -
J: TRBJ1-4
V: TRBV19
size: -
DNA: TGTGCCAGTAGCCGTGCTGAAAAACTGTTTTTT
CDR3: CASSRAEKLFF

D: -
J: TRBJ1-2
V: TRBV27
size: -
DNA: TGTGCCAGCAGTGAAACGTGGGGTACTTGGGGCTACACCTTC
CDR3: CASSETWGTWGYTF

D: -
J: TRBJ1-1
V: TRBV20-1
size: -
DNA: TGCAGTGCTAGAGATTACACTGAAGCTTTCTTT
CDR3: CSARDYTEAFF

D: -
J: TRBJ1-6
V: TRBV2
size: -
DNA: TGTGCCAGCAGTGAAGGCGCGATTGTGAGTTCACCCCTCCACTTT
CDR3: CASSEGAIVSSPLHF

D: -
J: TRBJ1-1
V: TRBV5-1
size: -
DNA: TGCGCCAGCAGCTTAAGGGACTACACTGAAGCTTTCTTT
CDR3: CASSLRDYTEAFF

D: -
J: TRBJ2-3
V: TRBV5-6
size: -
DNA: TGTGCCAGCAGCTTATCCAGGGGAATGGGCACAGATACGCAGTATTTT
CDR3: CASSLSRGMGTDTQYF

D: -
J: TRBJ1-1
V: TRBV18
size: -
DNA: TGTGCCAGCTCACCACTTTTCCAGGGGTTGAACACTGAAGCTTTCTTT
CDR3: CASSPLFQGLNTEAFF

D: -
J: TRBJ1-1
V: TRBV7-8
size: -
DNA: TGTGCCAGCAGCTTATCATGGAACACTGAAGCTTTCTTT
CDR3: CASSLSWNTEAFF

D: -
J: TRBJ1-1
V: TRBV18
size: -
DNA: TGTGCCAGCTCACGCCTCCGTGGGGATCCTATGAACACTGAAGCTTTCTTT
CDR3: CASSRLRGDPMNTEAFF

D: TRBD2
J: TRBJ2-5
V: TRBV5-4
size: -
DNA: TGTGCCAGCAGCTGGACCGGGACTATGGAAGAGACCCAGTACTTC
CDR3: CASSWTGTMEETQYF

D: TRBD2
J: TRBJ2-3
V: TRBV10-3
size: -
DNA: TGTGCCATCAGTGAGTCTAGGCCTAGCGGGGGTGGATCGCAGTATTTT
CDR3: CAISESRPSGGGSQYF

D: -
J: TRBJ1-2
V: TRBV6-5
size: -
DNA: TGTGCCAGCAGTTACTCCCCTGGAGGGTTGGGCTACACCTTC
CDR3: CASSYSPGGLGYTF

D: TRBD2
J: TRBJ2-1
V: TRBV12-5
size: -
DNA: TGTGCTAGTGCTAAAGGACTAGCGGGAACCAATGAGCAGTTCTTC
CDR3: CASAKGLAGTNEQFF

D: -
J: TRBJ1-3
V: TRBV7-6
size: -
DNA: TGTGCCAGCAGCTTAGCGAGTTCACAGCTTTCTGGAAACACCATATATTTT
CDR3: CASSLASSQLSGNTIYF